Included here is one TCR beta chain sequence, with context. The sample holds other DNA sequences that translate to the same CDR3. Clones were read by immunoSEQ multiplex PCR, and TCRdb kept only the in-frame ones, dropping some. This repertoire shows 65,000 to 90,000 clones, around 90% found once; its top ten account for over 9%. This sample was taken from a study of control samples from healthy donors and cancer patients. The germline CDR1 and CDR2 sequences are LNHNV and YYDKDF (reference sequence). The CDR3 is made up of 12 amino acids. Trimming pared 0 bases from V and 3 bases from J, leaving 0 bases between.

The sample taken for sequencing was PBMCs. This receptor was identified in a woman aged 50 to 65 with colorectal cancer. This chain links TRBV15 with TRBJ1-5; no definite D call. Here the CDR3 reads CATSRDNQPQHF. In nucleotides, the CDR3 is TGTGCCACCAGCAGAGACAATCAGCCCCAGCATTTT.